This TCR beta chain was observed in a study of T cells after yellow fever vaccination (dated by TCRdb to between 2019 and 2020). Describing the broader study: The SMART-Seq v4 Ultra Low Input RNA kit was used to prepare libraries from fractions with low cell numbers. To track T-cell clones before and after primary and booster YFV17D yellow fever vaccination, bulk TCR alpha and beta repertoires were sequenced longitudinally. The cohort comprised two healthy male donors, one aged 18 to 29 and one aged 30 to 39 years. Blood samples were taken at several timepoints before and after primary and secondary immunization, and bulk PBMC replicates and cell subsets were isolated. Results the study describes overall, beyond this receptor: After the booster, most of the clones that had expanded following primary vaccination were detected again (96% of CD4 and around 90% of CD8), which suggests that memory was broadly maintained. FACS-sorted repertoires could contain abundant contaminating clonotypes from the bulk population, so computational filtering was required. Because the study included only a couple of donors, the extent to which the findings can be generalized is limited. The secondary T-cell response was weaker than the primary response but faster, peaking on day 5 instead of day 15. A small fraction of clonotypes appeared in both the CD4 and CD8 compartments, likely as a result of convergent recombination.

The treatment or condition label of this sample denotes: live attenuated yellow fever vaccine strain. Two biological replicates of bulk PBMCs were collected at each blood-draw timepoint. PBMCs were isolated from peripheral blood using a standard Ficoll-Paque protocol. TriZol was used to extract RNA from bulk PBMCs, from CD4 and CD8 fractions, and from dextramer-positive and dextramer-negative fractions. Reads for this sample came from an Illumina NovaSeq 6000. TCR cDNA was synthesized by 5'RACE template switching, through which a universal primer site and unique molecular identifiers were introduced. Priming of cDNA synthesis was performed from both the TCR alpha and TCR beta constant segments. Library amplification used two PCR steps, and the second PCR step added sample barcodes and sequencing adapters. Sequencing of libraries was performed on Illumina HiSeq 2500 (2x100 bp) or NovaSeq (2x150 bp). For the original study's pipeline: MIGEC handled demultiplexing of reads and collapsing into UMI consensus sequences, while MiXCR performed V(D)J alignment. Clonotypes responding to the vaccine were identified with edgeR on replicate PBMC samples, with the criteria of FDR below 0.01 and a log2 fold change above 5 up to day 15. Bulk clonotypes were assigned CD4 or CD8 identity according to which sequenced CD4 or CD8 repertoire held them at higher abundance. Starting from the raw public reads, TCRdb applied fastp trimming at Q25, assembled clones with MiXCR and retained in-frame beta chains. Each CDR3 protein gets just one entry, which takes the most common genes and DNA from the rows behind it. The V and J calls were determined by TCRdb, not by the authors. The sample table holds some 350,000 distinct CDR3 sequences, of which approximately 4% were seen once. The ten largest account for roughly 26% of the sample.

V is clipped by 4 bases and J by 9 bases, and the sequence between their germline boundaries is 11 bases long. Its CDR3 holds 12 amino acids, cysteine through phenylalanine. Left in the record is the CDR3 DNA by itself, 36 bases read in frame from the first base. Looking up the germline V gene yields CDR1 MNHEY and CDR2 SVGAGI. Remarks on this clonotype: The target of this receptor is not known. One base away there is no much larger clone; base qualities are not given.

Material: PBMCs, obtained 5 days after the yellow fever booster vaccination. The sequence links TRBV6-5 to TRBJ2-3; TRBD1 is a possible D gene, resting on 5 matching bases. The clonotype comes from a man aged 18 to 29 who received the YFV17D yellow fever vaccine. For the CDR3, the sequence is CASSSNTGTQYF. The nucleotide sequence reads TGTGCCAGCAGTTCTAACACAGGAACGCAGTATTTT.